This TCR beta chain is from a study of T cell responses to AZD1222 COVID-19 vaccine. CDR3 length: 12 residues. The V gene's germline CDR1 is ENHRY and CDR2 SYGVKD. Losses at the gene ends were 6 bases for V and 7 bases for J; bases not matched to a gene: 5. Sequencing used immunoSEQ multiplex PCR; TCRdb keeps in-frame clones, though not all of them. The sample has around 110,000 clones, around 90% seen once. This receptor was identified in an adult in good health. The starting material was peripheral blood, obtained on day 0 of AZD1222 vaccination. V and J are TRBV10-3 and TRBJ1-2; TRBD1 matches at 7 bases. CDR3 sequence reads: CAIRGTVGGYTF. Here the CDR3 DNA reads TGTGCCATCAGGGGGACAGTGGGTGGCTACACCTTC.